The 12 T cell receptor beta chains below all came from one sample that was sequenced in a study of T cell responses to AZD1222 COVID-19 vaccine. Sequencing was performed with immunoSEQ multiplex PCR; in TCRdb, only in-frame clones are kept and a portion is missing. The sample has some 150,000 clones, about 90% seen once; the top ten hold approximately 9%. Sequencing was performed on peripheral blood, taken 28 days after the second AZD1222 dose. The receptors shown here come from an adult who received the AZD1222 COVID-19 vaccine.

V is TRBV3-1 (or the pseudogene TRBV3-2) and J is TRBJ2-7; 10 nucleotides line up with TRBD2. V lost 2 bases and J lost 2; bases outside the gene matches: 9. The CDR3 is 17 residues long. Germline loops: CDR1 LGHDT, CDR2 YNNKEL (reference sequence). In DNA, the CDR3 is TGTGCCAGCAGCCAAATTTCACTCAGCGGGAGGGCCTACGAGCAGTACTTC. Protein: CASSQISLSGRAYEQYF.

The V and J genes are TRBV6-5 and TRBJ1-3; D possibly corresponds to TRBD1 (6 bases). Germline V gene lookup returns CDR1 MNHEY and CDR2 SVGAGI. The CDR3 is 16 amino acids. The germline V and J ends were trimmed by 0 bases and 0 bases, with 9 bases remaining between them. The CDR3 DNA reads as TGTGCCAGCAGTTACTCCAGGGGATTCTCTGGAAACACCATATATTTT. It translates to CASSYSRGFSGNTIYF.

The genes are TRBV6-5 and TRBJ2-1; D remains ambiguous. Trimming stripped 7 bases from V and 8 bases from J, with 15 bases between. The CDR3 is 13 residues long. Per the germline V gene, CDR1 is MNHEY and CDR2 is SVGAGI. This CDR3 is CASTPPNLDEQFF. Written as DNA, the CDR3 is TGTGCCAGCACCCCACCCAATCTCGATGAGCAGTTCTTC.

The V and J genes are TRBV3-1 (or the pseudogene TRBV3-2) and TRBJ1-6; the match to TRBD1 covers 7 bases. In germline, CDR1 is LGHDT, CDR2 YNNKEL (reference sequence). The J segment lost 5 bases and the V segment lost 5 bases, leaving 3 bases of the junction unmatched. The CDR3 totals 14 residues. As DNA, the CDR3 is TGTGCCAGCAGCTCAGACAGGGATAATTCACCCCTCCACTTT. Translating gives CASSSDRDNSPLHF.

The chain recombines TRBV7-9 with TRBJ2-1; the D gene is possibly TRBD2 (6 bases). CDR1 and CDR2 (germline): SEHNR, FQNEAQ (reference sequence). This CDR3 has 14 residues. Trimming removed 5 bases at V and 8 bases at J, with 16 bases between. The chain's CDR3 is CASSPGLPLHEQFF. The DNA for the CDR3 is TGTGCCAGCAGCCCGGGACTCCCTCTCCATGAGCAGTTCTTC.

The rearrangement links TRBV7-2 to TRBJ2-5, with 10 bases aligning to TRBD2. Germline assignment: CDR1 SGHTA and CDR2 FQGNSA. J gave up 4 bases and V 5 bases, and 7 bases lay outside the gene matches. The CDR3 loop spans 15 amino acids. The CDR3 sequence is CASSITSGNLETQYF. CDR3 DNA: TGTGCCAGCAGCATTACTAGCGGGAATTTAGAGACCCAGTACTTC. The full variable domain, completed using reference TRBV7-2 and TRBJ2-5, is GAGVSQSPSNKVTEKGKDVELRCDPISGHTALYWYRQSLGQGLEFLIYFQGNSAPDKSGLPSDRFSAERTGGSVSTLTIQRTQQEDSAVYLCASSITSGNLETQYFGPGTRLLVL.

This clone was detected only a few times. The rearrangement uses TRBV3-1 (or the pseudogene TRBV3-2) and TRBJ2-1; D is ambiguous. Germline CDR1 and CDR2: LGHDT and YNNKEL (reference sequence). This CDR3 contains 15 residues. With 2 bases removed from V and 0 bases from J, the gap between germline ends came to 8 bases. The CDR3 protein is CASSQQLSSYNEQFF. The CDR3 coding sequence is TGTGCCAGCAGCCAACAACTAAGCTCCTACAATGAGCAGTTCTTC.

This chain connects TRBV19 to TRBJ2-1; D gene uncertain. The germline V and J ends were trimmed by 4 bases and 2 bases, with 9 bases remaining between them. Germline CDR1 reads LNHDA; CDR2 reads SQIVND (reference sequence). The CDR3 extends over 14 amino acids. The CDR3 here is CASSSAFTYNEQFF. The CDR3 region has the DNA TGTGCCAGTAGTAGTGCTTTTACCTACAATGAGCAGTTCTTC. Using reference TRBV19 and TRBJ2-1 for the parts outside the CDR3, the full variable domain is DGGITQSPKYLFRKEGQNVTLSCEQNLNHDAMYWYRQDPGQGLRLIYYSQIVNDFQKGDIAEGYSVSREKKESFPLTVTSAQKNPTAFYLCASSSAFTYNEQFFGPGTRLTVL.

The chain uses TRBV12-5 and TRBJ2-1; 7 positions agree with TRBD2. Germline V lookup: CDR1 LGHNT, CDR2 FRNRAP. CDR3 length equals 15 residues. The junction had 10 bases not matched to a gene; V was cut back by 3 bases and J by 8 bases. The CDR3 sequence: CASGLSGRAGDEQFF. CDR3 DNA sequence: TGTGCTAGTGGTTTATCGGGGAGGGCCGGGGATGAGCAGTTCTTC.

The J gene is TRBJ2-3, the V gene TRBV3-1 (or the pseudogene TRBV3-2), with a possible D match to TRBD2 (5 bases). CDR1 is LGHDT, CDR2 YNNKEL, per germline (reference sequence). Trimming pared 0 bases from V and 6 bases from J, leaving 7 bases between. CDR3 length: 13 amino acids. In nucleotides, the CDR3 is TGTGCCAGCAGCCAAGATTGGAGGGATACGCAGTATTTT. Its translation is CASSQDWRDTQYF.

The rearrangement links TRBV7-9 to TRBJ1-5; D unresolved. V lost 1 base, J lost 3 bases, and 10 bases lay in between. The CDR3 sequence is 15 residues long. Germline V gene lookup returns CDR1 SEHNR and CDR2 FQNEAQ (reference sequence). CDR3: CASSLGGGPNQPQHF. As DNA, the CDR3 is TGTGCCAGCAGCTTAGGAGGAGGTCCCAATCAGCCCCAGCATTTT.

V is TRBV4-3 and J is TRBJ2-2; D is possibly TRBD1 (5 bases). The CDR3 is 12 residues long. CDR1 and CDR2 from the germline V gene are LGHNA and YSLEER. Trimming took 5 bases from V and 7 from J, leaving 8 bases between them. The CDR3 is CASSYDSGELFF. The CDR3 DNA sequence: TGCGCCAGCAGCTATGACAGCGGGGAGCTGTTTTTT.